The rows below give T cell receptor beta chains drawn from one sample of a study of PD-1 blockade in mismatch repair-deficient tumors. Only in-frame clones appear in the TCRdb table, and some are missing; sequencing was by immunoSEQ multiplex PCR. Of roughly 120,000 clones in the sample, approximately 91% were seen once. The sample was peripheral blood, taken approximately 71 weeks after starting pembrolizumab. Source of these receptors: an adult with mismatch repair-deficient cancer. Each CDR3 is given with its conserved first and last residue. D genes are given only for firm matches. Clone size is not always given. Where it is, it says once, few, many or a class for expanded clones.

clone size,D gene,J gene,V gene,CDR3 DNA,CDR3 protein
NA,NA,TRBJ1-2,TRBV28,TGTGCCAGCAGGCGGGACACATCATCTATATATGGCTACACCTTC,CASRRDTSSIYGYTF
NA,TRBD2,TRBJ2-2,TRBV29-1,TGCAGCGTTGAAGGACCCCAGGGAGGGATCGTCGGGGAGCTGTTTTTT,CSVEGPQGGIVGELFF
NA,NA,TRBJ2-1,TRBV29-1,TGCAGCGTTGGGTTCAGAGGTCCGTACAATGAGCAGTTCTTC,CSVGFRGPYNEQFF
NA,NA,TRBJ1-1,TRBV15,TGTGCCACCAGCAGAGATTTTTTGGGCGGGATTGAAGCTTTCTTT,CATSRDFLGGIEAFF
once,TRBD2,TRBJ2-3,TRBV27,TGTGCCAGCAGCCCGGGACTAGCGGGAGGGAGCACAGATACGCAGTATTTT,CASSPGLAGGSTDTQYF
once,TRBD2,TRBJ2-3,TRBV5-4,TGTGCCAGCTCCCTCTGGGGGGGGAGCAGTACAGATACGCAGTATTTT,CASSLWGGSSTDTQYF
few,NA,TRBJ1-1,TRBV19,TGTGCCACGGCGGACAGAAACACTGAAGCTTTCTTT,CATADRNTEAFF
NA,TRBD2,TRBJ2-7,TRBV7-9,TGTGCCAGCAGCCTGACTAGCTCTACCTACGAGCAGTACTTC,CASSLTSSTYEQYF
NA,TRBD2,TRBJ2-7,TRBV4-1,TGCGCCAGCAGCCAAGTGGGACTAGCGGCCTACGAGCAGTACTTC,CASSQVGLAAYEQYF
once,NA,TRBJ2-7,TRBV27,TGTGCCAGCAGAAGAGCCCCTACTAACGAGCAGTACTTC,CASRRAPTNEQYF
once,NA,TRBJ2-1,TRBV29-1,TGCAGCGTTGAAGGGGGCTTAATAAGAGCTCTAGCAAATGAGCAGTTCTTC,CSVEGGLIRALANEQFF
NA,NA,TRBJ1-1,TRBV5-1,TGCGCCAGCAGCACGGGACCTCTCGAAAACACTGAAGCTTTCTTT,CASSTGPLENTEAFF
NA,NA,TRBJ2-2,TRBV10-3,TGTGCCATCAGTGAGTCGGAGGAGGCGAACACCGGGGAGCTGTTTTTT,CAISESEEANTGELFF
NA,NA,TRBJ1-1,TRBV6-5,TGTGCCAGCAGCCCTGGGACTGAAGCTTTCTTT,CASSPGTEAFF
NA,NA,TRBJ2-3,TRBV7-9,TGTGCCAGCAGCCCCCTGCCGGGGTGGAATACGCAGTATTTT,CASSPLPGWNTQYF
few,NA,TRBJ2-7,TRBV4-1,TGCGCCAGCAGCCAAGATCGGGGGTTGCGGGAGCAGTACTTC,CASSQDRGLREQYF
NA,NA,TRBJ1-1,TRBV6-5,TGTGCCAGCAGTTACTCAGAGGGACGTACTGAAGCTTTCTTT,CASSYSEGRTEAFF
NA,NA,TRBJ1-1,TRBV9,TGTGCCAGCAGCGTAGACGTACACCTGAACACTGAAGCTTTCTTT,CASSVDVHLNTEAFF
NA,NA,TRBJ2-5,TRBV5-1,TGCGCCAGCAGCAACAGGGGAGGTGGAGAGACCCAGTACTTC,CASSNRGGGETQYF
NA,NA,TRBJ2-7,TRBV7-9,TGTGCCAGCAGCTCGTCGGGTAGCTACAATGAATGGGACTACGAGCAGTACTTC,CASSSSGSYNEWDYEQYF
NA,NA,TRBJ1-1,TRBV4-3,TGCGCCAGCAGCCAAGACAGTTACACTGAAGCTTTCTTT,CASSQDSYTEAFF
NA,NA,TRBJ1-2,TRBV27,TGTGCCAGCAGTGGGTCAGGGTTGGGTTATGGCTACACCTTC,CASSGSGLGYGYTF
NA,NA,TRBJ1-1,TRBV11-2,TGTGCCAGCAGCTTTTGGATTACAGACTACACTGAAGCTTTCTTT,CASSFWITDYTEAFF
NA,NA,TRBJ2-7,TRBV7-3,TGTGCCAGCAGCTTAACGGGAGCGGACGAGCAGTACTTC,CASSLTGADEQYF
NA,NA,TRBJ2-7,TRBV19,TGTGCCAGTAGTTCCAAAGCTGCCCCATTGGTAAACGAGCAGTACTTC,CASSSKAAPLVNEQYF
NA,NA,TRBJ2-1,TRBV7-9,TGTGCCAGCAGCTTTCCTCCCTTGGGGATCCATGAGCAGTTCTTC,CASSFPPLGIHEQFF
NA,NA,TRBJ1-3,TRBV30,TGTGCCTGGAGTGTCCCCTCCAGACTCACTATCTCTGGAAACACCATATATTTT,CAWSVPSRLTISGNTIYF
NA,NA,TRBJ2-7,TRBV7-8,TGTGCCAGCAGCTTAAGGTGGGAGGACGAGCAGTACTTC,CASSLRWEDEQYF
NA,TRBD2,TRBJ2-3,TRBV5-1,TGCGCCAGCAGATCCCGGACTAGCGGATTCACAGATACGCAGTATTTT,CASRSRTSGFTDTQYF
NA,TRBD1,TRBJ2-1,TRBV25-1,TGTGCCAGCAGTGAATTGGCAGGGGGCTACAATGAGCAGTTCTTC,CASSELAGGYNEQFF
NA,TRBD2,TRBJ2-3,TRBV30,TGTGCCTGGGGGGGACTAGCGGGAAGGGTAGATACGCAGTATTTT,CAWGGLAGRVDTQYF
once,TRBD1,TRBJ2-5,TRBV9,TGTGCCAGCAGCGCGCAGGGGGCGTCGGAGACCCAGTACTTC,CASSAQGASETQYF
NA,NA,TRBJ2-7,TRBV11-2,TGTGCCAGCAGCAAGGGGGGGTACGAGCAGTACTTC,CASSKGGYEQYF
NA,NA,TRBJ1-3,TRBV30,TGTGCCTGGAACCGACAGGTCAACTCTGGAAACACCATATATTTT,CAWNRQVNSGNTIYF
NA,TRBD2,TRBJ2-7,TRBV19,TGTGCCAGTAGTGTCGGACCGGGACTAGCTCCCTACGAGCAGTACTTC,CASSVGPGLAPYEQYF
once,TRBD2,TRBJ2-3,TRBV19,TGTGCCAGTACGGTTACTAGCGGAGATACGCAGTATTTT,CASTVTSGDTQYF
NA,NA,TRBJ2-7,TRBV5-1,TGCGCCAGCAGCCCGGAGGGGGACTGGTCCTACGAGCAGTACTTC,CASSPEGDWSYEQYF
NA,NA,TRBJ1-1,TRBV7-9,TGTGCCAGCATTGGGGTCGGTGGCACTGAAGCTTTCTTT,CASIGVGGTEAFF
NA,TRBD1,TRBJ2-5,TRBV7-9,TGTGCCAGCAGCTCCATTACCCAACAGGGACAGGGGTATGGGACCCAGTACTTC,CASSSITQQGQGYGTQYF
NA,NA,TRBJ2-7,TRBV7-6,TGTGCCAGCAGCTTAGGGGACACCACCTACGAGCAGTACTTC,CASSLGDTTYEQYF
NA,NA,TRBJ2-5,TRBV7-9,TGTGCCAGCAGCTTTCCCGGGGCCCACCAAGAGACCCAGTACTTC,CASSFPGAHQETQYF
NA,NA,TRBJ2-7,TRBV20-1,TGCAGTGCTAGAGTGAGCTACGAGCAGTACTTC,CSARVSYEQYF
few,NA,TRBJ1-2,TRBV6-1,TGTGCCAGCAGTGAAACAGGACATGGCTACACCTTC,CASSETGHGYTF
NA,NA,TRBJ1-2,TRBV30,TGTGCCTGGACCCGCCCTTTGGGTGGCTACACCTTC,CAWTRPLGGYTF
few,TRBD1,TRBJ1-3,TRBV9,TGTGCCAGCAGCGCCTTACAGGGGTTAGACTCTGGAAACACCATATATTTT,CASSALQGLDSGNTIYF
NA,NA,TRBJ2-4,TRBV4-2,TGTGCCAGCAGCCCTACGACCGTCGTCCCCCTAGCCAAAAACATTCAGTACTTC,CASSPTTVVPLAKNIQYF
NA,TRBD2,TRBJ2-1,TRBV5-4,TGTGCCAGCAGCCGAGCGGGAGAGTCCTACAATGAGCAGTTCTTC,CASSRAGESYNEQFF
NA,NA,TRBJ1-1,TRBV27,TGTGCCAGCAGTATGGTCGCCCCTTGGGGGGCCGGGGAAGCTTTCTTT,CASSMVAPWGAGEAFF
once,NA,TRBJ2-1,TRBV7-3,TGTGCCAGCAGCTTAGAGCTAGCAGGCTCCTACAATGAGCAGTTCTTC,CASSLELAGSYNEQFF